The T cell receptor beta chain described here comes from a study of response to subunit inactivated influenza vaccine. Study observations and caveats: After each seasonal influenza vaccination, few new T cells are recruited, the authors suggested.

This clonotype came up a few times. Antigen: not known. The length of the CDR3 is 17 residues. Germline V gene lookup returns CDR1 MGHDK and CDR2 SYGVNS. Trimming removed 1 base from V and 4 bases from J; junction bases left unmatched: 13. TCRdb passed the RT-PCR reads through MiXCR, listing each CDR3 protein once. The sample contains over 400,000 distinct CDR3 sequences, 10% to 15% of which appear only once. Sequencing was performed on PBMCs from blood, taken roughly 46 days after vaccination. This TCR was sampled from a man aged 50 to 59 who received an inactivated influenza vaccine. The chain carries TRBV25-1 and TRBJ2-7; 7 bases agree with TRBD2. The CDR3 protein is CASSELKRDRGGYEQYF. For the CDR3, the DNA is TGTGCCAGCAGTGAATTGAAAAGGGACCGGGGAGGGTACGAGCAGTACTTC.